This T cell receptor (beta chain) comes out of a study of T cell responses to AZD1222 COVID-19 vaccine. CDR1 and CDR2 from the germline V gene are KGHSH and LQKENI. The CDR3 spans 14 residues. V was trimmed by 3 bases and J by 7 bases, leaving 16 bases between them. TCRdb's copy holds only in-frame clones and misses some; the assay was immunoSEQ multiplex PCR. The sample includes approximately 72,000 clones, about 88% of them seen just once. This chain links TRBV18 with TRBJ2-7; no firm D call. Source: peripheral blood, taken 28 days after the second AZD1222 dose. This TCR was recovered from an adult who received the AZD1222 COVID-19 vaccine. In DNA form, the CDR3 reads TGTGCCAGCTCACCCCCAGGACCGTCTCGAGAGCAGTACTTC. This gives the protein CASSPPGPSREQYF.